This paragraph covers one T cell receptor (beta chain) sequence. Its matching antigen is unknown. The data are from a study of CD8+CD57+ T cells in acquired aplastic anemia. Overall study: Average DNA yield from sorted CD4+ and CD8+ cells was around 3 ug.

Template material for TCR beta VDJ and CDR3 profiling consisted of genomic DNA. TCRdb processed the reads anew with MiXCR; each CDR3 protein has one entry. In the table there are under 500,000 distinct CDR3 sequences, around 30% of which are singletons. Those patients picked for sequencing had displayed CD8+CD57+ cell expansion on flow cytometry. There was no therapy given to any patient before the blood sampling took place. Germline V gene data show CDR1 as SNHLY and CDR2 as FYNNEI. The length of the CDR3 is 15 residues. V lost 0 bases and J 7 bases, leaving 12 bases between the germline ends. Overall study findings and caveats: About 29 sequences, all CD8+ CDR3, were shared between patients and controls.

This receptor was taken from a human donor with aplastic anemia. This chain links TRBV2 with TRBJ2-2; a possible D gene is TRBD1 (5 bases). The sequenced sample consisted of sorted CD4+, CD8+, or CD8+CD57+ T cells (not recorded which) from PBMCs. In DNA, the CDR3 is TGTGCCAGCAGTGAAGCCAGGGCTGGTGTCGGGGAGCTGTTTTTT. Amino acid sequence: CASSEARAGVGELFF.